This TCR beta chain originates from a study of response to subunit inactivated influenza vaccine (dated by TCRdb to between 2017 and 2018). With regard to the full study: Deep quantitative profiling of the T cell receptor repertoire was used in the study to follow responses to a trivalent subunit inactivated influenza vaccine.

This clonotype was counted at least ten times. Its antigen target is currently unknown. No qualities accompany the bases; no much larger clone lies one base away. Receptor libraries were prepared by RT-PCR. The sequencing machine was an Illumina HiSeq 2500. The raw public reads went through TCRdb reprocessing: fastp at Q25, MiXCR clone calling, in-frame beta chains kept. Each CDR3 protein gets just one entry, which takes the most common genes and DNA from the rows behind it. The table for this sample lists around 530,000 distinct CDR3 sequences; approximately 15% of them were counted only once. Approximately 3% of the sample is taken by the ten largest. Results the study describes overall, beyond this receptor: According to the authors, only a limited number of new T cells may be recruited by each seasonal influenza vaccination.

CDR1 and CDR2 are read off the germline V gene as ENHRY and SYGVKD. The CDR3 covers 13 residues, taking in both the cysteine and the phenylalanine. Only the CDR3 part of the read is kept: 39 bases, read in frame from the first base. V gives up 4 bases and J gives up 5 bases, and the segment between their germline ends measures 9 bases. This material consisted of CD4+ T cells sorted from PBMCs, taken less than 30 months after vaccination. The chain employs TRBV10-3 and TRBJ1-5, with a tentative D gene TRBD1 over 5 matching bases. The TCR sequence derives from a man aged 50-75 years who received an inactivated influenza vaccine. Donor details come from another sample of the same person, matched by shared clones. CDR3 region: CAISGTMDQPQHF. The nucleotide sequence reads as follows: TGTGCCATCAGTGGGACAATGGATCAGCCCCAGCATTTT.